This T cell receptor (beta chain) was documented in a study of cytomegalovirus exposure and HLA in healthy donors. Study-wide results and limits: The Asian-associated ancestry cluster reportedly had fewer N-insertions than the approximately 670-donor mean in a later analysis.

A multiplex PCR was run with 60 Vbeta primers and 13 Jbeta primers. Clones were sequenced by immunoSEQ multiplex PCR, and TCRdb holds only the in-frame ones, with some missing. This table holds about 160,000 clones, 70% to 85% found once. The CDR3 is 15 residues long. CDR1 and CDR2 from the germline V gene are MNHNS and SASEGT. Trimming at V came to 3 bases and at J to 3 bases, leaving 6 bases not matched to a gene. As regards this clone: Its antigen is still unknown.

The specimen sequenced was PBMCs. V usage is TRBV6-1 and J usage is TRBJ1-2; TRBD1 agrees at 8 bases. This clonotype was sampled from a middle-aged man in good health and CMV-seropositive. As DNA, the CDR3 is TGTGCCAGCAGTGACGCCCGGACAGGGCACTATGGCTACACCTTC. It specifies CASSDARTGHYGYTF.